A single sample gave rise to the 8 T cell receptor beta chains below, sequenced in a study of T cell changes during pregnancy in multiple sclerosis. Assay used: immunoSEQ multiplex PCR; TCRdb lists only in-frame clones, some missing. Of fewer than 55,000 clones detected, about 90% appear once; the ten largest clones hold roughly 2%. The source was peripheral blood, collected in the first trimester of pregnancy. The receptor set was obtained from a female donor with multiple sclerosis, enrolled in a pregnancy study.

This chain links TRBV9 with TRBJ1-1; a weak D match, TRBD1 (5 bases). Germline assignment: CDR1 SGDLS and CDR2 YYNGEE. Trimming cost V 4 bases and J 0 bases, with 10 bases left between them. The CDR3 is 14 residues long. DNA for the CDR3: TGTGCCAGCAGCTATTTAGGGGTGAACACTGAAGCTTTCTTT. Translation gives CASSYLGVNTEAFF.

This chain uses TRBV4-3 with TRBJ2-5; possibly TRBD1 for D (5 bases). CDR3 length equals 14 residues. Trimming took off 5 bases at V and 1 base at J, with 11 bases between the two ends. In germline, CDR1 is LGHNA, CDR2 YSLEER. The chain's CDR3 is CASSRGGFQETQYF. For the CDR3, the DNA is TGCGCCAGCAGCAGGGGTGGGTTCCAAGAGACCCAGTACTTC.

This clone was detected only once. As DNA, the CDR3 is TGTGCCAGCAGTGAAAGCACCACCACCGGGGAGCTGTTTTTT. This encodes CASSESTTTGELFF. J is TRBJ2-2 and V is TRBV6-1; D is ambiguous. Germline CDR1 is MNHNS and CDR2 is SASEGT. The CDR3 is 14 residues long. V lost 2 bases to trimming and J lost 4 bases, with 8 bases between them.

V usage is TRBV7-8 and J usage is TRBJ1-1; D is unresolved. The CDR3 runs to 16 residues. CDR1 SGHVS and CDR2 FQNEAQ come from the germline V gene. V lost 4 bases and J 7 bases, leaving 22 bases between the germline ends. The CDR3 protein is CASSSRRAGAMYEAFF. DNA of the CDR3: TGTGCCAGCAGCTCTAGGCGGGCAGGTGCGATGTATGAAGCTTTCTTT.

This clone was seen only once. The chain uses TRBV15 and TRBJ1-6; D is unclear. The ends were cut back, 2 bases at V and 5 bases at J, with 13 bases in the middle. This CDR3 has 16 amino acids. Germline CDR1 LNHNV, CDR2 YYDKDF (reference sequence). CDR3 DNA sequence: TGTGCCACCAGCAGATCCGCGGCAGCCGATAATTCACCCCTCCACTTT. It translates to CATSRSAAADNSPLHF. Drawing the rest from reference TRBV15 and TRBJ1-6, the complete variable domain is DAMVIQNPRYQVTQFGKPVTLSCSQTLNHNVMYWYQQKSSQAPKLLFHYYDKDFNNEADTPDNFQSRRPNTSFCFLDIRSPGLGDTAMYLCATSRSAAADNSPLHFGNGTRLTVT.

The DNA for the CDR3 is TGCGCCAGCAGCCAAGATACTAGGTGGGACGAGCAGTACTTC. Its protein product is CASSQDTRWDEQYF. The gene calls are TRBV4-3 and TRBJ2-7; TRBD2 might be the D (5 bases). V was cut by 0 bases and J by 5 bases, with 11 bases left in between. The CDR3 spans 14 residues. Germline CDR1 reads LGHNA; CDR2 reads YSLEER.

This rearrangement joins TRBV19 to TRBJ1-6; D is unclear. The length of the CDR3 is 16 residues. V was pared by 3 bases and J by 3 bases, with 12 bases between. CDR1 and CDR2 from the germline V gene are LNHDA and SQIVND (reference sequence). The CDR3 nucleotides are TGTGCCAGTAGTATCCGGCGGCTCGGCTATAATTCACCCCTCCACTTT. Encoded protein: CASSIRRLGYNSPLHF.

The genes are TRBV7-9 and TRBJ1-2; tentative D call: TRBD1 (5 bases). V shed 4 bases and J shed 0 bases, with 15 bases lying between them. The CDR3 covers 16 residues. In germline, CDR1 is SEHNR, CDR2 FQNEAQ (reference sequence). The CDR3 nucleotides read TGTGCCAGCAGCTCACCTTCCCAGGGTCCTAACTATGGCTACACCTTC. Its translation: CASSSPSQGPNYGYTF.